The source of this TCR beta chain is a study of T cell responses to AZD1222 COVID-19 vaccine. Study-wide findings and caveats: Regions left unmutated in variants are reportedly the target of nearly half of spike-specific TCRs. Clonal diversity was possibly underestimated, and white British individuals and females predominated among donors. Recipients of AZD1222 seropositive at baseline numbered only 6 or 7.

Looked up from germline, CDR1 is MNHEY and CDR2 is SMNVEV (reference sequence). The V and J ends lost 3 bases and 0 bases respectively, with 7 bases between them. The CDR3 consists of 14 residues. On this clone: Its specificity is unknown.

Sequenced by immunoSEQ multiplex PCR; TCRdb stores in-frame clones only, minus some. The sample lists about 130,000 clones; about nine tenths were seen once. This chain uses TRBV27 with TRBJ2-3; the D is unclear. The TCR comes from an adult who received the AZD1222 COVID-19 vaccine. Sample: peripheral blood, taken 28 days after the second AZD1222 dose. The CDR3, as DNA: TGTGCCAGCAGTTTCCGGTTTAGCACAGATACGCAGTATTTT. This codes for CASSFRFSTDTQYF.